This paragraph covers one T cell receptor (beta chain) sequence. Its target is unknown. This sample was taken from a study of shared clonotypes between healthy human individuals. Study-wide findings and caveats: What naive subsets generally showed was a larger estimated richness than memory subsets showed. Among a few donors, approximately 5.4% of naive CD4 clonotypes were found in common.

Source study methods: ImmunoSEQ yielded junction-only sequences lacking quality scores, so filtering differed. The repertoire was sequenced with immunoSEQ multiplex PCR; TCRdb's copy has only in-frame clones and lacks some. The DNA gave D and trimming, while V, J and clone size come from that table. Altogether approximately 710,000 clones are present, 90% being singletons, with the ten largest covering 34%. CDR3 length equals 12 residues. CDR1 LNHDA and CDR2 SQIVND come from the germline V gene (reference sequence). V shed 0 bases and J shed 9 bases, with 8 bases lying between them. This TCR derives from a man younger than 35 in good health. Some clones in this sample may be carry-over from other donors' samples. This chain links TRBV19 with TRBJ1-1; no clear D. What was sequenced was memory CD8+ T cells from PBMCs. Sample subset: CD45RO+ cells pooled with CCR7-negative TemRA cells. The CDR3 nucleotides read TGTGCCAGTAGTATAGACCCGCTCAAAGCTTTCTTT. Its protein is CASSIDPLKAFF.